This TCR beta chain was captured in a study of technical replicates of blood from a handful of donors. CDR1 LNHDA and CDR2 SQIVND come from the germline V gene (reference sequence). The V and J ends lost 5 bases and 4 bases, in that order; junction bases with no gene match: 2. The CDR3 totals 14 residues. The sample holds one count of this clone. TCRdb's copy holds only in-frame clones and misses some; the assay was immunoSEQ multiplex PCR. The table lists 77,000 or so clones, over 85% of them singletons. The specimen sequenced was T cells isolated from PBMCs. The sequence derives from a human donor in good health. The chain couples TRBV19 to TRBJ2-7; 13 nucleotides agree with TRBD2. The CDR3 region has the DNA TGTGCCAGTAGTTGGACTAGCGGGAGTTACGAGCAGTACTTC. As protein: CASSWTSGSYEQYF.